The 26 T cell receptor beta chains below all came from one sample that was sequenced in a study of blood T cell repertoires in COVID-19. This table comes from immunoSEQ multiplex PCR, and its TCRdb copy is limited to in-frame clones, with some not included. The data hold about 16,000 clones, with approximately 91% observed a single time. Material: peripheral blood. The receptors were gathered from a man in his 60s with acute or convalescent COVID-19.

The gene calls are TRBV6-5 and TRBJ1-2; 8 nucleotides align to TRBD1. This CDR3 is 14 amino acids long. Looked up from germline, CDR1 is MNHEY and CDR2 is SVGAGI. Trimming took 6 bases from V and 10 from J; bases not matched to a gene: 13. DNA of the CDR3: TGTGCCAGCAGACGACCGGGGCAGGGGGCCTCCTACACCTTC. The encoded protein is CASRRPGQGASYTF.

The chain links TRBV19 to TRBJ1-5; D is unresolved. V lost 10 bases and J lost 7, with 20 bases in between. The germline CDR1 and CDR2 sequences are LNHDA and SQIVND (reference sequence). The CDR3 is 14 amino acids. The CDR3 bases are TGTGCCACCGCGACGGGAATGGTAGGCCAGCCCCAGCATTTT. The encoded protein is CATATGMVGQPQHF.

The V call is TRBV9, the J call TRBJ1-3, with D possibly matching TRBD1 (5 bases). Trimming stripped 0 bases from V and 3 bases from J, with 7 bases between. This CDR3 contains 14 residues. The V gene's germline CDR1 is SGDLS and CDR2 YYNGEE. CDR3 DNA: TGTGCCAGCAGCGTAGGCAGGGATGGAAACACCATATATTTT. Residues: CASSVGRDGNTIYF.

The chain links TRBV19 to TRBJ2-1; tentative D call: TRBD1 (6 bases). This CDR3 spans 14 amino acids. Germline CDR1 is LNHDA and CDR2 is SQIVND (reference sequence). V was trimmed by 7 bases and J by 0 bases, leaving 10 bases between them. The CDR3 region has the DNA TGTGCCAGTACTCCGGACAGCTCCTACAATGAGCAGTTCTTC. This sequence encodes CASTPDSSYNEQFF.

By share, this clone counts as large (0.1 to 1%). The genes are TRBV7-2 and TRBJ2-1; 9 nucleotides line up with TRBD2. This CDR3 has 16 residues. Germline values: CDR1 SGHTA, CDR2 FQGNSA. The V and J ends lost 5 bases and 6 bases, in that order; junction bases with no gene match: 11. CDR3 amino acids: CASSPDAGGPVNEQFF. Written as DNA, the CDR3 is TGTGCCAGCAGCCCTGACGCGGGAGGGCCTGTCAATGAGCAGTTCTTC.

This sequence joins TRBV4-1 and TRBJ1-5; 7 nucleotides agree with TRBD1. This CDR3 has 17 amino acids. V lost 0 bases to trimming and J lost 2 bases; unmatched junction nucleotides: 7. The germline CDR1 and CDR2 sequences are MGHRA and YSYEKL. The CDR3 coding sequence is TGCGCCAGCAGCCAAGAAGGGGGCTATGGGGGCAATCAGCCCCAGCATTTT. Protein sequence: CASSQEGGYGGNQPQHF.

The genes are TRBV5-1 and TRBJ2-2; 11 nucleotides align to TRBD2. Germline lookup yields CDR1 SGHRS and CDR2 YFSETQ. This CDR3 comprises 18 residues. V shed 1 base, J shed 2 bases, and the junction held 7 bases outside the gene matches. In nucleotides, the CDR3 is TGCGCCAGCAGCTTGTCAACTAGCGGGAGCTTAAACACCGGGGAGCTGTTTTTT. Translation gives CASSLSTSGSLNTGELFF.

The CDR3 sequence is CASSTASGRDNEQFF. CDR3 bases: TGTGCCAGCAGTACGGCTAGCGGGAGGGACAATGAGCAGTTCTTC. The chain employs TRBV27 and TRBJ2-1; 12 bases align to TRBD2. The CDR3 is 15 residues long. The germline CDR1 and CDR2 sequences are MNHEY and SMNVEV (reference sequence). The J segment lost 5 bases and the V segment lost 5 bases, leaving 4 bases of the junction unmatched.

This clone was observed a single time. The chain employs TRBV24-1 and TRBJ2-2; D is unclear. The CDR3 is made up of 16 amino acids. Trimming left V 0 bases short and J 4 bases short, with 11 bases between. Germline CDR1 and CDR2: KGHDR and SFDVKD. CDR3 loop: CATSDLQFGSTGELFF. CDR3 coding DNA: TGTGCCACCAGTGATTTGCAATTTGGCAGCACCGGGGAGCTGTTTTTT.

J is TRBJ2-7 and V is TRBV24-1; TRBD1 agrees at 8 bases. Germline V gene lookup returns CDR1 KGHDR and CDR2 SFDVKD. This CDR3 is built from 14 residues. Trimming at V came to 3 bases and at J to 1 base, leaving 1 base not matched to a gene. The CDR3 loop is CATSDRQGSYEQYF. CDR3 DNA sequence: TGTGCCACCAGTGATCGACAGGGGTCCTACGAGCAGTACTTC.

CDR3 DNA sequence: TGTGCCAGCAGCCCCGGGATGGGCTTGGGGGCCGAGACCCAGTACTTC. It encodes CASSPGMGLGAETQYF. This sequence joins TRBV11-3 and TRBJ2-5, with D tentatively TRBD1 (6 bases). CDR3 length: 16 amino acids. The ends were cut back, 5 bases at V and 5 bases at J, with 21 bases in the middle. Germline-derived CDR1 and CDR2 are SGHNT and YENEEA.

This chain joins TRBV6-1 and TRBJ1-5; 7 bases fit TRBD1. CDR3 length equals 16 residues. With V trimmed by 4 bases and J by 2 bases, 8 bases remained unmatched. Looked up from germline, CDR1 is MNHNS and CDR2 is SASEGT. In nucleotides, the CDR3 is TGTGCCAGCAGTGGTTGGGACAGAGAGGGCAATCAGCCCCAGCATTTT. It specifies CASSGWDREGNQPQHF.

The gene calls are TRBV5-1 and TRBJ2-3; D possibly corresponds to TRBD2 (6 bases). The CDR3 length is 14 residues. V lost 5 bases and J 0 bases, leaving 10 bases between the germline ends. Germline V gene data show CDR1 as SGHRS and CDR2 as YFSETQ. In DNA, the CDR3 is TGCGCCAGCAGTCGCGGGGATAGCACAGATACGCAGTATTTT. Translated, it gives CASSRGDSTDTQYF.

The chain is built from TRBV25-1 and TRBJ1-2; 10 positions agree with TRBD1. The CDR3 is 15 amino acids. V lost 5 bases to trimming and J lost 8 bases; unmatched junction nucleotides: 11. Germline loops: CDR1 MGHDK, CDR2 SYGVNS. CDR3 amino acids: CASSPTDRGLTGYTF. As DNA, the CDR3 is TGTGCCAGCAGTCCTACCGACAGGGGGCTGACCGGCTACACCTTC.

This chain connects TRBV6-5 to TRBJ2-7; 8 positions agree with TRBD1. Germline V lookup: CDR1 MNHEY, CDR2 SVGAGI. Trimming took 8 bases from V and 6 from J; bases not matched to a gene: 12. This CDR3 has 14 amino acids. The DNA of the CDR3 is TGTGCCAGCGTTGAGGGACAGGTAGGGGGCGAGCAGTACTTC. This translates into CASVEGQVGGEQYF.

The rearrangement joins TRBV7-2 to TRBJ2-7, with 9 bases identical to TRBD2. The ends lost 1 base at V and 2 bases at J; junction bases unmatched: 6. This CDR3 is built from 16 residues. CDR1 SGHTA and CDR2 FQGNSA come from the germline V gene. The CDR3: CASSLGSSGAPYEQYF. CDR3 nucleotides: TGTGCCAGCAGCTTAGGATCTAGCGGGGCCCCCTACGAGCAGTACTTC.

By sample fraction, this clone is medium-sized. J is TRBJ2-7 and V is TRBV4-1, with 10 nucleotides matching TRBD1. Trimming at V came to 3 bases and at J to 5 bases, leaving 10 bases not matched to a gene. CDR3 length: 16 residues. Germline V gene sequence: CDR1 MGHRA, CDR2 YSYEKL. DNA of the CDR3: TGCGCCAGCAGCCAGACACCGGGACAGGGGTGGGACGAGCAGTACTTC. It codes for CASSQTPGQGWDEQYF.

The genes are TRBV27 and TRBJ2-1; D gene uncertain. This CDR3 has 15 residues. Germline V gives CDR1 MNHEY, CDR2 SMNVEV (reference sequence). V dropped 2 bases and J dropped 0 bases, with 8 bases sitting between them. The CDR3 region is CASSLRSSSYNEQFF. DNA for the CDR3: TGTGCCAGCAGTTTAAGGTCTAGCTCCTACAATGAGCAGTTCTTC.

This sequence joins TRBV30 and TRBJ2-1; the match to TRBD2 covers 12 bases. From germline, CDR1 is GTSNPN and CDR2 SVGIG (reference sequence). The CDR3 runs 15 residues. V was pared by 2 bases and J by 8 bases, with 7 bases of the junction left unmatched. The CDR3 nucleotides read TGTGCCTGGAGTATCCAGACTAGCGGGAGCGATGAGCAGTTCTTC. As protein: CAWSIQTSGSDEQFF. Using reference TRBV30 and TRBJ2-1 for the parts outside the CDR3, the full variable domain is SQTIHQWPATLVQPVGSPLSLECTVEGTSNPNLYWYRQAAGRGLQLLFYSVGIGQISSEVPQNLSASRPQDRQFILSSKKLLLSDSGFYLCAWSIQTSGSDEQFFGPGTRLTVL.

The chain carries TRBV27 and TRBJ1-6; D is uncertain. CDR1 MNHEY and CDR2 SMNVEV come from the germline V gene (reference sequence). This CDR3 comprises 13 residues. The V end lost 2 bases, the J end lost 7 bases, and 6 bases lay between the germline ends. CDR3 sequence reads: CASSLGQNSPLHF. The CDR3 DNA reads as TGTGCCAGCAGTTTAGGGCAAAATTCACCCCTCCACTTT.

This sequence joins TRBV11-1 and TRBJ2-2; D remains ambiguous. Per germline, CDR1 SGHAT and CDR2 FQDESV (reference sequence). The CDR3 is 13 residues long. V dropped 0 bases and J dropped 6 bases, with 5 bases sitting between them. DNA for the CDR3: TGTGCCAGCAGCTTAGCCCCGGCCGGGGAGCTGTTTTTT. Residues: CASSLAPAGELFF. Full variable domain (outside the CDR3, taken from reference TRBV11-1 and TRBJ2-2): EAEVAQSPRYKITEKSQAVAFWCDPISGHATLYWYRQILGQGPELLVQFQDESVVDDSQLPKDRFSAERLKGVDSTLKIQPAELGDSAMYLCASSLAPAGELFFGEGSRLTVL.

CDR3 amino acids: CASTGTSGTYNEQFF. Here the CDR3 DNA reads TGCGCCAGCACCGGGACTAGCGGAACCTACAATGAGCAGTTCTTC. This chain joins TRBV5-1 and TRBJ2-1, with TRBD2 identical over 11 bases. The CDR3 consists of 15 residues. V was clipped by 6 bases and J by 2 bases; unmatched bases: 4. Germline CDR1 SGHRS, CDR2 YFSETQ.

The genes are TRBV7-7 and TRBJ2-1; 13 positions match TRBD2. The CDR3 sequence is 16 residues long. Germline assignment: CDR1 SSHAT and CDR2 FNYEAQ (reference sequence). With 4 bases clipped from V and 8 bases from J, the junction kept 8 bases outside the gene matches. The CDR3 spells CASSSRLAGGLDEQFF. The CDR3 DNA follows: TGTGCCAGCAGCTCACGACTAGCGGGAGGTCTCGATGAGCAGTTCTTC.

This chain connects TRBV19 to TRBJ1-5, with 8 bases matching TRBD1. V lost 4 bases and J lost 6; bases outside the gene matches: 14. Per germline, CDR1 LNHDA and CDR2 SQIVND (reference sequence). The CDR3 spans 17 residues. Here the CDR3 reads CASSNEGRTGTGQPQHF. CDR3 DNA: TGTGCCAGTAGTAATGAGGGAAGGACAGGGACGGGTCAGCCCCAGCATTTT.

This chain joins TRBV5-1 and TRBJ1-1; 8 nucleotides align to TRBD1. This CDR3 has 14 residues. CDR1 and CDR2 (germline): SGHRS, YFSETQ. Trimming cost V 3 bases and J 3 bases; bases outside gene matches: 4. CDR3 DNA: TGCGCCAGCAGCTGGGCGGACAGGGACACTGAAGCTTTCTTT. It yields the protein CASSWADRDTEAFF.

J is TRBJ2-7 and V is TRBV7-2; TRBD1 agrees at 7 bases. The CDR3 is made up of 13 amino acids. Germline loops: CDR1 SGHTA, CDR2 FQGNSA. V shed 4 bases and J 5 bases; nucleotides not matched to a gene: 5. CDR3 residues: CASSWRGGHEQYF. The CDR3 bases are TGTGCCAGCAGCTGGAGAGGGGGCCACGAGCAGTACTTC.